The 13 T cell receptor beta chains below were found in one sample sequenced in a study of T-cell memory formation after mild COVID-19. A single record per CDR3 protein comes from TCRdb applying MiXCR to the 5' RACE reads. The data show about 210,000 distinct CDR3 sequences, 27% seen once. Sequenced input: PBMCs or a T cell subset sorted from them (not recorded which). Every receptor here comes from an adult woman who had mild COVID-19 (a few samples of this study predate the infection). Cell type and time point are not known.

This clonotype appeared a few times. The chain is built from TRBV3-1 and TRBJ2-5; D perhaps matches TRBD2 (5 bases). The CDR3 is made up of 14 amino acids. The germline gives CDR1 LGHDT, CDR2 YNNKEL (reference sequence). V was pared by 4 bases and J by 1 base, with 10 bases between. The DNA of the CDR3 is TGTGCCAGCAGCCGGAGCGGACTCCAAGAGACCCAGTACTTC. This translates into CASSRSGLQETQYF.

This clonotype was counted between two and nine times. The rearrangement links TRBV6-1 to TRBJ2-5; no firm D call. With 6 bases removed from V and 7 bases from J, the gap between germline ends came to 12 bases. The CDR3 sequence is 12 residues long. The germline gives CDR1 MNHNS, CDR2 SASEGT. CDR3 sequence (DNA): TGTGCCAGCAGAGACGCCCGCGGGACCCAGTACTTC. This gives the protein CASRDARGTQYF.

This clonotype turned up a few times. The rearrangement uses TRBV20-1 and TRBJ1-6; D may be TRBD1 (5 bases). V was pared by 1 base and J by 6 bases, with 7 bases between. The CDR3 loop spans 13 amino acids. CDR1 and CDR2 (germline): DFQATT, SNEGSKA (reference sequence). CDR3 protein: CSARVDSNSPLHF. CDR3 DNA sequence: TGCAGTGCTAGAGTTGACAGTAATTCACCCCTCCACTTT.

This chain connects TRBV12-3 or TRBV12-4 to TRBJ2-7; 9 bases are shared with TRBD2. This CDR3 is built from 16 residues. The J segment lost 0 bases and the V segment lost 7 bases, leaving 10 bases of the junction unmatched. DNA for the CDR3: TGTGCCAGCAAGCGACTAGCGGATGAGAGCTCCTACGAGCAGTACTTC. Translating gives CASKRLADESSYEQYF.

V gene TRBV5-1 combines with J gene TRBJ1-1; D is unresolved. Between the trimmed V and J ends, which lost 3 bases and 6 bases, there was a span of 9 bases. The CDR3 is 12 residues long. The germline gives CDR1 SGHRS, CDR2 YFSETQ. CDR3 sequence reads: CASSWAGAEAFF. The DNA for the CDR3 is TGCGCCAGCAGCTGGGCAGGCGCTGAAGCTTTCTTT.

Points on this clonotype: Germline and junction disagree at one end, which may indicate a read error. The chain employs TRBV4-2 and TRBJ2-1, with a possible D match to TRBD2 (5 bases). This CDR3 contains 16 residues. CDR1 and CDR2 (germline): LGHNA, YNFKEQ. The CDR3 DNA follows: TGTGCCAGCAGCCAAGATAGGAGTAGCGCTGTGAATGAGCATTTCTTC. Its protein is CASSQDRSSAVNEHFF.

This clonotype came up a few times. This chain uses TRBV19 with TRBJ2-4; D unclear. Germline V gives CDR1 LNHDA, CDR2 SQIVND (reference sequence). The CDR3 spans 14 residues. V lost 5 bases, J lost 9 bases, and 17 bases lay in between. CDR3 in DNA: TGTGCCAGTAGTGAATCCACGACTGGTACCATTCAGTACTTC. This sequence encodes CASSESTTGTIQYF. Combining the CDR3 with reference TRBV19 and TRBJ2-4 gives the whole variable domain DGGITQSPKYLFRKEGQNVTLSCEQNLNHDAMYWYRQDPGQGLRLIYYSQIVNDFQKGDIAEGYSVSREKKESFPLTVTSAQKNPTAFYLCASSESTTGTIQYFGAGTRLSVL.

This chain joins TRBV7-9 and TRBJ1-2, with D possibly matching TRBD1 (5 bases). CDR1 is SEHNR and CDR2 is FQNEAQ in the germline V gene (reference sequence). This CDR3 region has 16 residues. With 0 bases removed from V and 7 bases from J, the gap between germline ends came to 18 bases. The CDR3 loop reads CASSLADMGPGSGYTF. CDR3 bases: TGTGCCAGCAGCTTAGCCGATATGGGGCCGGGGAGTGGCTACACCTTC.

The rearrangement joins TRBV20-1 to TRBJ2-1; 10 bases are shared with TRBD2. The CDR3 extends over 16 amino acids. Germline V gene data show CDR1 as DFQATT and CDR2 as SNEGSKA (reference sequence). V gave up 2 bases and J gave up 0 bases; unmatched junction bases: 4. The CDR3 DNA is TGCAGTGCTAGATCTTTAGCGGGGGGCTCCTACAATGAGCAGTTCTTC. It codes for CSARSLAGGSYNEQFF.

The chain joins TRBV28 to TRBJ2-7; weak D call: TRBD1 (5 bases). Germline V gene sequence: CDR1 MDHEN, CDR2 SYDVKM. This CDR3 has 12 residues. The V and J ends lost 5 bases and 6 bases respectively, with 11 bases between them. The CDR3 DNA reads TGTGCCAGCAGTGAACCAGGGTCCGAGCAGTACTTC. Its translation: CASSEPGSEQYF.

The DNA of the CDR3 is TGTGCCACCACTCGTCTGACAGGTGAAGGAAACACCATATATTTT. Translating gives CATTRLTGEGNTIYF. The chain recombines TRBV7-9 with TRBJ1-3, with D tentatively TRBD1 (6 bases). Germline V gene lookup returns CDR1 SEHNR and CDR2 FQNEAQ (reference sequence). The CDR3 covers 15 residues. V gave up 10 bases and J gave up 4 bases, with 20 bases separating them.

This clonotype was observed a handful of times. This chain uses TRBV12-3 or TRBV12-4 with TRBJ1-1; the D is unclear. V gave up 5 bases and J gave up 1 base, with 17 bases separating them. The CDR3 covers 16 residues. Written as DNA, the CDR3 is TGTGCCAGCAGTCCCCCAGGTGCCCTAAGGAACACTGAAGCTTTCTTT. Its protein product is CASSPPGALRNTEAFF.

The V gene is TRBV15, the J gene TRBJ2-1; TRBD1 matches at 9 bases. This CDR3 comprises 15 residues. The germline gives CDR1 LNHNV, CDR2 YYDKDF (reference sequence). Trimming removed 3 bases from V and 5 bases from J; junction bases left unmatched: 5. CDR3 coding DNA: TGTGCCACCAGCAGCATGACAGGGGGACACAATGAGCAGTTCTTC. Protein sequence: CATSSMTGGHNEQFF.